This T cell receptor beta chain appears in the sequencing data of a study of shared clonotypes between healthy human individuals. CDR1 is MGHRA and CDR2 is YSYEKL in the germline V gene. The germline V and J ends were trimmed by 1 base and 9 bases, with 13 bases remaining between them. This CDR3 has 14 amino acids. A note on this clone: Its specificity is not known.

Points from the study as a whole: Incomplete sequencing of sorted subsets was indicated by rarefaction despite large depth. Clonotype sharing across four donors was observed for about 4.8% of naive CD4 clonotypes.

Deep was the level at which the assay was run. The input for sorted-subset replicate PCRs was around 210 ng DNA, 25,000 to 35,000 T cell genomes. The protocol was immunoSEQ multiplex PCR, while the TCRdb copy is restricted to in-frame clones and leaves out a portion. This table has 2 million to 2.5 million clones, more than 80% appearing once. The V and J genes are TRBV4-1 and TRBJ2-4; D is uncertain. The sequenced material came from naive CD4+ T cells from PBMCs. Subset described: CD45RA+ positively selected. This TCR was recovered from a man aged 18 to 35 in good health. Some clones in this sample may be carry-over from other donors' samples. CDR3: CASSQGDSNPIQYF. In DNA, the CDR3 is TGCGCCAGCAGCCAAGGAGACTCCAACCCCATTCAGTACTTC.